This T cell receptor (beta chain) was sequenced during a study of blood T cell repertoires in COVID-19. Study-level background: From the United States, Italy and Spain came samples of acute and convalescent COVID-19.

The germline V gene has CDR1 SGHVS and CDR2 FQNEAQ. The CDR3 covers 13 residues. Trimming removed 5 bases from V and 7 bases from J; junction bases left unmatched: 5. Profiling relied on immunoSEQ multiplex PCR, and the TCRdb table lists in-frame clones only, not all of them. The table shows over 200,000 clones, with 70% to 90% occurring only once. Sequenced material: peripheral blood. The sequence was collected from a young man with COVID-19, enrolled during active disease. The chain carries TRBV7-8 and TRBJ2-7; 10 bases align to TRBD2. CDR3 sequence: CASSPGLAEEQYF. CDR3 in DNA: TGTGCCAGCAGCCCTGGACTAGCGGAGGAGCAGTACTTC. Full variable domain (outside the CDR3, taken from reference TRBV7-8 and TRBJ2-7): GAGVSQSPRYKVAKRGQDVALRCDPISGHVSLFWYQQALGQGPEFLTYFQNEAQLDKSGLPSDRFFAERPEGSVSTLKIQRTQQEDSAVYLCASSPGLAEEQYFGPGTRLTVT.